This paragraph reports one TCR beta chain. This receptor's antigen is unknown. These data belong to a study of cytomegalovirus exposure and HLA in healthy donors (TCRdb year 2017). Regarding the research as a whole: According to an earlier analysis of around 600 of the donors, 150 million to 200 million T cells yielded roughly 110 million unique TCR beta sequences and 276 Gb of sequence data. Roughly 300 gigabases of sequencing data and around 85 million unique TCR sequences made up an early release that covered nearly 650 HLA-typed donors. The genetic ancestry cluster associated with self-reported Caucasian donors included roughly 84% of the 398 genotyped donors. The study was designed to test whether signatures of past pathogen exposure could be identified by cataloging public T cell receptors. The T cell repertoires of some 700 subjects were profiled by immunosequencing and related to cytomegalovirus serostatus. Besides the first cohort of under 700 subjects, a separate validation cohort made up of roughly 120 different subjects was used. The study combined high-throughput TCR immunosequencing, statistical association of individual TCRs with disease status, and machine learning to predict cytomegalovirus infection status. In a later analysis, previously published TCR beta repertoires from 500 to 750 donors were re-analyzed and high-resolution HLA genotyping was added so that TCR occurrence patterns could be studied. The later analysis used no new phenotypic data to find candidate immune exposures, relying instead on TCR beta sequences and their occurrence across donors. In an earlier analysis of roughly 600 of the donors, high-throughput TCR beta sequencing was used to judge whether each TCR beta V gene segment behaved as functional or pseudogenic. Alongside the repertoire data, information on donor age, sex, ethnicity and CMV serostatus was compiled. In a later genetic analysis, genome-wide SNP genotypes for about 55% of the 666 donors were used, and that subset was treated as a discovery cohort. All discovery cohort repertoires had been generated using a single sequencing platform. Both class I and class II loci were covered by HLA typing, at four-digit resolution. Typing coverage varied by locus: about 620-630 donors for A, B, C, DRB1 and DQB1; 522 for DQA1; approximately 570 for DPA1; 450 to 480 for DPB1. Four or five DR-DQ haplotypes were handled as single units for association and clustering because linkage in the cohort was strong. On average, 235,054 unique TCR beta nucleotide sequences were sequenced per donor among some 430 genotyped donors of the cohort, with around 19% of those sequences being non-productive.

Trimming takes 7 bases from V and 4 bases from J, and the germline ends sit 19 bases apart. The CDR3, from cysteine to phenylalanine, totals 15 residues. Kept here is only the CDR3 DNA, which spans 45 bases and is read in frame from base 1. The germline V gene encodes CDR1 MNHNS and CDR2 SASEGT. The cohort comprised 710 or so healthy bone marrow donors. All cohort members were sampled while nominally healthy, although unrecorded immune exposures were likely present. The donor tested CMV seronegative and was one of the 352 seronegative cohort members. A peripheral blood sample was provided by each donor, and peripheral blood mononuclear cells were used for TCR beta sequencing. The Qiagen DNeasy Blood Extraction Kit was used to extract genomic DNA from the blood cell samples. Broad study findings and their caveats: An earlier analysis of some 590 of the donors showed that most TCR beta V segments appeared in productive rearrangements either about 87% or about 30% of the time, which broadly matched IMGT annotations. Specific HLA alleles were associated with roughly 16,000 TCR beta sequences at a false discovery rate of 0.05 in a later analysis. Roughly uniform sequencing depth across donors was assumed in presence/absence analyses, although this assumption may not hold. A later genetic analysis reported fewer N-insertions in productive TCRs among donors in an Asian-associated ancestry cluster than the roughly 700-donor mean. In this cohort, only TCR beta chains were sequenced, and detectable features were limited by the absence of alpha or paired-chain data. In both the original and validation cohorts, the classifier was reported to diagnose cytomegalovirus status with high specificity and sensitivity. The earlier analysis of 450 to 700 of the donors excluded some 15 rarely observed V segments, including chromosome 9 orphons, because counts were too low. Correlated functional status among segregating V segments might be attributable to linkage disequilibrium, but an unknown experimental factor could not be ruled out. Strong co-occurrence of HLA alleles, especially DR and DQ, made assigning TCR associations to individual alleles difficult. Several of the top co-occurrence clusters appeared to be linked to parvovirus B19, influenza, CMV and Epstein-Barr virus, according to a later analysis. The authors suggested that the approach could potentially be extended to other disease states and immunological phenotypes. A later genetic analysis associated a missense DCLRE1C variant with V-gene and J-gene trimming of TCR beta chains, and an independent cohort replicated the association. A later analysis found that HLA-associated TCR beta chains were more clonally expanded and had lower generation probabilities than equally common non-associated chains. Across donors, most TCR sequences were observed very rarely, whereas some public TCRs were present in many individuals. The sequencing pipeline was judged likely to have produced a cluster of highly shared sequence variants as a technical artifact. CMV serostatus was the only immune exposure information available for the cohort. In vitro tests confirmed that a few of the cytomegalovirus-associated TCR beta chains recognize cytomegalovirus antigens. HLA typing was unavailable for some donors at each locus, so association tests used only the typed subset. The 87-base-pair reads could not distinguish some IMGT-functional V segments, including TRBV6-2 and TRBV6-3, so those segments were excluded. A further reported finding was that TCR beta sequences accurately predicted the HLA-A and HLA-B alleles for most subjects in the first cohort. According to a later analysis, most CMV-associated TCR beta chains appeared to be HLA-restricted, and the HLA associations seemed to be driven largely by CMV exposure. The study gave a list of some 150 TCR beta chains associated with cytomegalovirus. According to a later analysis, TCR association rates differed among HLA loci, with DRB1 alleles showing the most associated TCRs and HLA-C alleles showing the fewest.

Library prep was done by the immunoSEQ multiplex PCR assay. For the multiplex PCR, a mixture combining 60 forward primers for TCR Vbeta segments and 13 reverse primers for TCR Jbeta segments was used. Amplification of the CDR3 region of rearranged TCR beta genes was performed with a multiplex PCR assay on genomic DNA. Amplified TCR beta libraries were sequenced as 87-base-pair reads on the Illumina HiSeq System. As for the authors' bioinformatics: In a later analysis, approximately 74 million unique TCR beta chains were counted across the approximately 640 repertoires, and approximately 11 million of these chains were shared by at least two donors. A nearest-neighbor algorithm error-corrected the raw reads and collapsed the reads into unique sequences, merging closely related sequences to remove PCR and sequencing errors. Alignment of CDR3 sequences to IMGT reference sequences was used to assign V, D and J gene segments. For a sequence to be retained, a match of at least six nucleotides to both a V gene segment and a J gene segment was required. A rearrangement was called productive if the CDR3 had no stop codons and remained in frame with V and J, and every other rearrangement was called non-productive. CDR3 was defined by IMGT convention, running from the second conserved V-encoded cysteine to the conserved J-encoded phenylalanine. In an earlier analysis of some 550 of the donors, sequences lacking an unambiguous match to a single V gene segment were excluded. In an earlier analysis of several hundred of the donors, V segments were called functional above 56.7% productive rearrangements and were called segregating when the between-donor standard deviation exceeded 5%. A statistical classification framework was built for diagnosing cytomegalovirus status from the catalog of TCR beta chain sequences. A later analysis assigned V and J genes by comparing TCR nucleotide sequences with IMGT/GENE-DB human TR gene sequences. In a later analysis, CDR3 sequences and most-parsimonious VDJ recombination scenarios were assigned using the TCRdist pipeline. In a later analysis, each TCR beta chain was defined by its CDR3 amino acid sequence together with its V-gene family, and reads lacking a unique V-gene family were excluded. In a later analysis, approximately 640 highly shared, low-generation-probability nucleotide sequences were removed to address suspected cross-contamination and a sequencing artifact. In a later analysis, a clonal expansion index was calculated for each public chain from normalized within-repertoire ranks of inferred template counts. Generation probabilities in a later analysis came from a VDJ recombination model fitted to out-of-frame rearrangements, and those results were checked against IGoR. In a later analysis, hypergeometric tests were used to score TCR-TCR, TCR-HLA and TCR-CMV co-occurrence, with a repertoire-size bias correction applied to TCR pairs. To estimate false discovery rates, a later analysis permuted the HLA or CMV assignments 20 times. In a later analysis, co-occurring TCRs were grouped using DBSCAN, and TCRdist sequence similarity was added for clustering within HLA-allele-positive subsets. Co-occurrence clustering excluded repertoires with fewer than 30,000 or more than 120,000 public chains, plus five with anomalous nucleotide sharing. As stored in TCRdb, this immuneACCESS dataset retains in-frame rearrangements with V and J assigned. A fraction of the clones does not appear; measured against another copy, unresolved V genes explain less than half of the discrepancy, and the remainder lacks a known reason. V and J calls and clone size come straight from that table; D and trimming were deduced from the DNA. The sample's table covers nearly 200,000 clones. The ten largest clones add up to 0.74% of the sample.

The sequence came from a boy aged 5-17 years in good health and CMV-seronegative. Sequenced input: PBMCs. The V and J genes are TRBV6-1 and TRBJ1-1, and perhaps TRBD1 as D gene, on 5 matching bases. The nucleotide sequence is given as TGTGCCAGCACCGTCGGTTTGGGGCCCAGCACTGAAGCTTTCTTT. Protein translation: CASTVGLGPSTEAFF.